Listed below are T cell receptor beta chains from one sample, sequenced in a study of type 1 regulatory T cells. TCRdb re-called the reads through MiXCR, storing one row per CDR3 protein. This sample has fewer than 30,000 distinct CDR3 sequences, with 72% found just once. These receptors lack a known antigen. Sample: cultured T cells, either the whole culture or a sorted T cell fraction (not recorded which). The receptors derive from a human donor in good health. Each CDR3 is given with its conserved first and last residue. The order of the fields is D gene, V gene, CDR3 length, CDR3 protein. D genes are given only for firm matches.

d_gene: TRBD2; v_gene: TRBV4-2; len: 17; CDR3aa: CASSQGVGGGRLDTQYF
d_gene: TRBD1; v_gene: TRBV5-1; len: 13; CDR3aa: CASSSQGASEQYF
d_gene: NA; v_gene: TRBV7-6; len: 14; CDR3aa: CASSLVGGNSPLHF
d_gene: TRBD2; v_gene: TRBV20-1; len: 18; CDR3aa: CNARVTSGGASSYNEQFF
d_gene: NA; v_gene: TRBV7-6; len: 15; CDR3aa: CASSAGSSYNSPLHF
d_gene: TRBD2; v_gene: TRBV20-1; len: 18; CDR3aa: CSARDVLAGSTSTDTQYF
d_gene: NA; v_gene: TRBV5-1; len: 14; CDR3aa: CASSLTGNTGELFF
d_gene: TRBD2; v_gene: TRBV7-2; len: 18; CDR3aa: CASSLGALAGGSTDTQYF
d_gene: NA; v_gene: TRBV30; len: 15; CDR3aa: CAWSANLQARQPQHF
d_gene: NA; v_gene: TRBV7-9; len: 15; CDR3aa: CASSLGRSSNQPQHF
d_gene: NA; v_gene: TRBV18; len: 13; CDR3aa: CASTRTQNTEAFF
d_gene: TRBD1; v_gene: TRBV6-6; len: 14; CDR3aa: CASSYKTGGETQYF
d_gene: TRBD1; v_gene: TRBV12-3/TRBV12-4; len: 13; CDR3aa: CASSFGTVYGYTF
d_gene: NA; v_gene: TRBV20-1; len: 16; CDR3aa: CSARELGGTSGNTIYF
d_gene: NA; v_gene: TRBV7-2; len: 14; CDR3aa: CASARQSSYNEQFF
d_gene: TRBD1; v_gene: TRBV6-1; len: 15; CDR3aa: CASAPWDRGSYEQYF
d_gene: NA; v_gene: TRBV27; len: 14; CDR3aa: CASSAREVGNTIYF
d_gene: NA; v_gene: TRBV10-3; len: 15; CDR3aa: CAISDSTGFPYEQYF
d_gene: TRBD1; v_gene: TRBV12-3/TRBV12-4; len: 13; CDR3aa: CASSTTGGTEAFF
d_gene: NA; v_gene: TRBV18; len: 13; CDR3aa: CASSPPMNTEAFF
d_gene: NA; v_gene: TRBV9; len: 15; CDR3aa: CASSPRTAINSPLHF
d_gene: NA; v_gene: TRBV7-2; len: 16; CDR3aa: CASSLAMGSSGNTIYF
d_gene: TRBD2; v_gene: TRBV7-2; len: 19; CDR3aa: CASSLALAGGPGSYNEQFF
d_gene: TRBD2; v_gene: TRBV10-3; len: 16; CDR3aa: CAISLAGGRSTDTQYF
d_gene: TRBD1; v_gene: TRBV20-1; len: 13; CDR3aa: CSATAGGYYGYTF
d_gene: NA; v_gene: TRBV4-1; len: 14; CDR3aa: CASSQETAGNTIYF
d_gene: TRBD2; v_gene: TRBV2; len: 15; CDR3aa: CASTIQLAVSYEQYF
d_gene: NA; v_gene: TRBV20-1; len: 13; CDR3aa: CSAFDRSNSPLHF
d_gene: NA; v_gene: TRBV27; len: 12; CDR3aa: CASSLSGTTQYF
d_gene: TRBD2; v_gene: TRBV4-3; len: 17; CDR3aa: CASSQDRGAGVGDTQYF
d_gene: NA; v_gene: TRBV20-1; len: 12; CDR3aa: CSARWGFWGYTF
d_gene: NA; v_gene: TRBV5-1; len: 14; CDR3aa: CASSLAAGVTEAFF
d_gene: TRBD2; v_gene: TRBV4-1; len: 16; CDR3aa: CASSQEWASGGDTQYF
d_gene: TRBD2; v_gene: TRBV20-1; len: 14; CDR3aa: CSARLAGLVGEQYF
d_gene: NA; v_gene: TRBV20-1; len: 15; CDR3aa: CSANPPQGRNTEAFF
d_gene: TRBD1; v_gene: TRBV2; len: 13; CDR3aa: CASITGGNEKLFF
d_gene: NA; v_gene: TRBV24-1; len: 14; CDR3aa: CATSDLDTHNEQFF
d_gene: TRBD1; v_gene: TRBV12-3/TRBV12-4; len: 15; CDR3aa: CASSLFVQGAKPLHF
d_gene: NA; v_gene: TRBV7-8; len: 16; CDR3aa: CASSPHASYMNTEAFF
d_gene: NA; v_gene: TRBV2; len: 14; CDR3aa: CASSLVSSGNTIYF
d_gene: TRBD1; v_gene: TRBV18; len: 15; CDR3aa: CASSVSGQGSYEQYF
d_gene: TRBD2; v_gene: TRBV20-1; len: 16; CDR3aa: CSAFGGTSGGQETQYF
d_gene: NA; v_gene: TRBV15; len: 14; CDR3aa: CATSRGGRISGYTF
d_gene: NA; v_gene: TRBV20-1; len: 13; CDR3aa: CSARPGQVGGEHF
d_gene: NA; v_gene: TRBV6-1; len: 15; CDR3aa: CASSEEGWGNQPQHF
d_gene: NA; v_gene: TRBV20-1; len: 12; CDR3aa: CSATGTVGGYTF
d_gene: NA; v_gene: TRBV6-1; len: 12; CDR3aa: CASIPGPYGYTF
d_gene: TRBD1; v_gene: TRBV11-3; len: 14; CDR3aa: CASSSGQGTDTQYF
d_gene: TRBD2; v_gene: TRBV5-1; len: 15; CDR3aa: CASSLSLAGSDTQYF
d_gene: NA; v_gene: TRBV6-5; len: 18; CDR3aa: CASSYSGDFGTIQETQYF